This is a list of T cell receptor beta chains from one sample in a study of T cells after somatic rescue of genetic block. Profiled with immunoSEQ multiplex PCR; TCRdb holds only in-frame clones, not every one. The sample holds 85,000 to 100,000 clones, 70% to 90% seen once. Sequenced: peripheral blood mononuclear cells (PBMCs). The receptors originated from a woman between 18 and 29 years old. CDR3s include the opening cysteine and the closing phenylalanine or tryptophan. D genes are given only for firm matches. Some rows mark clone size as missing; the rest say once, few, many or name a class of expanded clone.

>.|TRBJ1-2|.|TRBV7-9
TGTGCCAGCAGCTTAGATACGGCCTCATCAGGCTACACCTTC
CASSLDTASSGYTF
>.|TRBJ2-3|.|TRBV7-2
TGTGCCAGCAGCCCGCCCAGGGATACGCAGTATTTT
CASSPPRDTQYF
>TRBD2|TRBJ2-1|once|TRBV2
TGTGCCAGCAGTGCGGGACTAGCGGGTTACAATGAGCAGTTCTTC
CASSAGLAGYNEQFF
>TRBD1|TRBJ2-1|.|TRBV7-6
TGTGCCAGCAGGGGGACAGGGAAGGGGTACAATGAGCAGTTCTTC
CASRGTGKGYNEQFF
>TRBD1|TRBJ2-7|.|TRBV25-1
TGTGCCAGCAGCCTAGGGACAGGGAGGTACGAGCAGTACTTC
CASSLGTGRYEQYF
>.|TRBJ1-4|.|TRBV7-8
TGTGCCAGCAGCCCCGCGTATGGGATTCCTGGTTTTTTT
CASSPAYGIPGFF
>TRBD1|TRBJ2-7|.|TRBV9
TGTGCCAGCAGCGTTAGACAGGGGGTGAGCGAGCAGTACTTC
CASSVRQGVSEQYF
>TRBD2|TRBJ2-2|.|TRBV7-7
TGTGCTAGCAGCGCCATCTTAGCGGGAGGGATGGGAACCGGGGAGCTGTTTTTT
CASSAILAGGMGTGELFF
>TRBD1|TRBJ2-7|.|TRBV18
TGTGCCAGCTCACCACGGACGGACAGGGGGGAAGAGCAGTACTTC
CASSPRTDRGEEQYF
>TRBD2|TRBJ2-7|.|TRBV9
TGTGCCAGCAGCGTAGGAAATAGCGGGAGATACGAGCAGTACTTC
CASSVGNSGRYEQYF
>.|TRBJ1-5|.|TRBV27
TGTGCCAGCAGTTTCGGGGGGCTTCAGCCCCAGCATTTT
CASSFGGLQPQHF
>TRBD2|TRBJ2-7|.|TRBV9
TGTGCCAGCAGCGCTGCTAGCGGGTCCACCTACGAGCAGTACTTC
CASSAASGSTYEQYF
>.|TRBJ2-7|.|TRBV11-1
TGTGCCAGCAGCCCGACGGCCGAGGACGAGCAGTACTTC
CASSPTAEDEQYF
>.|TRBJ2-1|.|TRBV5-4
TGTGCCAGCAGCTTGTCGGGAGAGGGTTACAATGAGCAGTTCTTC
CASSLSGEGYNEQFF
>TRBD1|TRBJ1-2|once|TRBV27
TGTGCCAGCAGGTTCTTACAGGGGCCGTATGGCTACACCTTC
CASRFLQGPYGYTF
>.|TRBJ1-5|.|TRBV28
TGTGCCAGCAGCCCTATGGTCGGGAGGCCCGCGCGTAGGCAGCCCCAGCATTTT
CASSPMVGRPARRQPQHF
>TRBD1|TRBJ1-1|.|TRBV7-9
TGTGCCAGCAGGGGGACAGCGAACACTGAAGCTTTCTTT
CASRGTANTEAFF
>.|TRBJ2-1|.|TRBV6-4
TGTGCCAGCAGTGACTCATGGGGGATAGATGAGCAGTTCTTC
CASSDSWGIDEQFF
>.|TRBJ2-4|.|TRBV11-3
TGTGCCAGCAGCCCGACTAGGAACAACATTCAGTACTTC
CASSPTRNNIQYF
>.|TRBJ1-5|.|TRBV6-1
TGTGCCAGCAGTGAGTCAGGCACTTTCCAGCCCCAGCATTTT
CASSESGTFQPQHF
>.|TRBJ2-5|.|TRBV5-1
TGCGCCAGCAGCTTGGCCACAGAAGAGACCCAGTACTTC
CASSLATEETQYF
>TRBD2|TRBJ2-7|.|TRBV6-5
TGTGCCAGCAGTTTCTCGACAAGGGGACTAGAGCAGTACTTC
CASSFSTRGLEQYF
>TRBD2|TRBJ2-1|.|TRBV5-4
TGTGCCAGCAGCTTGAGTAGCGGGAGGGATTACAATGAGCAGTTCTTC
CASSLSSGRDYNEQFF
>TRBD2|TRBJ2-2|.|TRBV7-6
TGTGCCAGCAGCTCTCAGGGGCGGGGGGTCACCGGGGAGCTGTTTTTT
CASSSQGRGVTGELFF
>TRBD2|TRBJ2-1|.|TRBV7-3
TGTGCCAGCAGCCCACCTACTAGCGGGAGGGAGGGTGAGCAGTTCTTC
CASSPPTSGREGEQFF
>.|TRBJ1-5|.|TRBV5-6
TGTGCCAGCAGCTTGGGTTTCGTGACCGCTAATCAGCCCCAGCATTTT
CASSLGFVTANQPQHF
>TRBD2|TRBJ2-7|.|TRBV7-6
TGTGCCAGCAGCGGTGGACTAGCGGGAGGGCCTCTCGAGCAGTACTTC
CASSGGLAGGPLEQYF
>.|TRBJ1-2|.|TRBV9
TGTGCCAGCAGGGGGGAGGGAAAATACACCTTC
CASRGEGKYTF
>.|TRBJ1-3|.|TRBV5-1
TGCGCCAGCAGCTTGGATCCGGCGGGACTCTCTGGAAACACCATATATTTT
CASSLDPAGLSGNTIYF
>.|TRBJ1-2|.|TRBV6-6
TGTGCCAGCAGTCCCCAGGGAGATAACTATGGCTACACCTTC
CASSPQGDNYGYTF
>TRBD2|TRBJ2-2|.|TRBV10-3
TGTGCCATCAGTATGGGAGCTAGCGGGAGACACGGGGAGCTGTTTTTT
CAISMGASGRHGELFF
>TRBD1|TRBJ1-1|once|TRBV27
TGTGCCAGCAGTTTCCTTACAGGGGGCGGGAACACTGAAGCTTTCTTT
CASSFLTGGGNTEAFF
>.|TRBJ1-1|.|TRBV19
TGTGCCAGTAGTATACAGGGAGAAAGTACTGAAGCTTTCTTT
CASSIQGESTEAFF
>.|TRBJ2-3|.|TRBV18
TGTGCCAGCTCACCGAGGGGCCGAACTAGCACAGATACGCAGTATTTT
CASSPRGRTSTDTQYF
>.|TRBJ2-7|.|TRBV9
TGTGCCAGCAGCGTAGGGCGCCTGAGCTCCTACGAGCAGTACTTC
CASSVGRLSSYEQYF
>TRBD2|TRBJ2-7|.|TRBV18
TGTGCCAGCTCACCCGCGCAGGGAGGGAGGCACGAGCAGTACTTC
CASSPAQGGRHEQYF
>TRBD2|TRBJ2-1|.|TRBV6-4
TGTGCCAGCAGTCCACTAGCGGGGGCCCGGGAAGAGCAGTTCTTC
CASSPLAGAREEQFF
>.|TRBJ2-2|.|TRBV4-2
TGTGCCAGCAGCCAAGGATCGGCAGGGAACACCGAGGAGCTGTTTTTT
CASSQGSAGNTEELFF
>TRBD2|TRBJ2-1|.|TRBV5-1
TGCGCCAGCAGCTCACTAGCGGGAGCTGGCAATGAGCAGTTCTTC
CASSSLAGAGNEQFF
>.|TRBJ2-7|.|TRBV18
TGTGCCAGCTCACCGGCGGCGGGCTCCTACGAGCAGTACTTC
CASSPAAGSYEQYF
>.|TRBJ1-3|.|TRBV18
TGTGCCAGCTCACCAATTGGGCCGCGTCACTTGGGAAACACCATATATTTT
CASSPIGPRHLGNTIYF
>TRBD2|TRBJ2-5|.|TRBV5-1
TGCGCCAGCAGCCCCGGCGGGAGTCGGGAGACCCAGTACTTC
CASSPGGSRETQYF
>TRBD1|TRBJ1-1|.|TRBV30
TGTGCCTGGAGTCCTCCCGACAGGGACAACACTGAAGCTTTCTTT
CAWSPPDRDNTEAFF
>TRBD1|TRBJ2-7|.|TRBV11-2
TGTGCCAGCATCTGGGGGTCAGGGGGTGGCTACGAGCAGTACTTC
CASIWGSGGGYEQYF
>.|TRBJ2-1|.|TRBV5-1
TGCGCCAGCAGCTTGTGGAGAAGCTCCTACAATGAGCAGTTCTTC
CASSLWRSSYNEQFF
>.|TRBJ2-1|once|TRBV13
TGTGCCAGCAGCTTCGGAGGTGGAACCTACAATGAGCAGTTCTTC
CASSFGGGTYNEQFF
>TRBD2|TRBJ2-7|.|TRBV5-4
TGTGCCAGCAGCATATCCCCCGGGACTAGAGCCTACGAGCAGTACTTC
CASSISPGTRAYEQYF
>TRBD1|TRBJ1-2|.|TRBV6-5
TGTGCCAGCAGTAGACAGGGGGCGGCTGGCTACACCTTC
CASSRQGAAGYTF
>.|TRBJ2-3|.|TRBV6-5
TGTGCCAGCAGACTTATTAGCACAGATACGCAGTATTTT
CASRLISTDTQYF
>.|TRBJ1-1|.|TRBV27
TGTGCCAGCAGTTTACAGGTGAACACTGAAGCTTTCTTT
CASSLQVNTEAFF
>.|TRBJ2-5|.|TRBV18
TGTGCCAGCTCACCAAATCAAGAGACCCAGTACTTC
CASSPNQETQYF
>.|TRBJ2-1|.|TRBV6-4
TGTGCCAGCAGTGAATTCCAACAGGGATCGAGCGAGGTGTTCTTC
CASSEFQQGSSEVFF
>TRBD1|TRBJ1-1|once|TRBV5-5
TGTGCCAGCAGCCTCGGGGACAGGGTCATGACTGAAGCTTTCTTT
CASSLGDRVMTEAFF
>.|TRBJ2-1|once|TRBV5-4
TGTGCCAGCAGCCCGGCAGCGGGCGGCCACAATGAGCAGTTCTTC
CASSPAAGGHNEQFF
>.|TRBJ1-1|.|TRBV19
TGTGCCAGTAGTGCCACCCCGGGGAACACTGAAGCTTTCTTT
CASSATPGNTEAFF